This is a list of T cell receptor beta chains from one sample in a study of graft-versus-host responses after intestinal transplantation. Measured with immunoSEQ multiplex PCR; TCRdb has only the in-frame clones, and not every one. The sample lists just over 85,000 clones; approximately 90% were seen once. The antigens for these receptors are not known. Sample: unstimulated CD8+ T cells sorted from spleen or lymph node cells, taken before transplant. These receptors originate from a human donor who was the organ donor for an intestinal transplant. The CDR3 runs from the conserved cysteine through the conserved F or W. The order of the fields is D gene, J gene, clone size, V gene, CDR3 DNA, CDR3 protein. D genes are given only for firm matches. Some rows have no size entry. The others give once, few or many, or a class for an expanded clone.

>TRBD2|TRBJ2-1|NA|TRBV27
TGTGCCAGCAGTTTATTGGGGGGGGGAGTTTTCAATGAGCAGTTCTTC
CASSLLGGGVFNEQFF
>TRBD1|TRBJ2-7|NA|TRBV11-1
TGTGCCAGCAGCTTCTATACAGGGGAGAGGTACGAGCAGTACTTC
CASSFYTGERYEQYF
>TRBD1|TRBJ1-2|NA|TRBV29-1
TGCAGCGTTGACCGAGACAGGGGAAATAACTATGGCTACACCTTC
CSVDRDRGNNYGYTF
>NA|TRBJ2-4|NA|TRBV5-6
TGTGCCAGCAGCTTGGCCGGAGGGGACATTCAGTACTTC
CASSLAGGDIQYF
>NA|TRBJ1-4|NA|TRBV27
TGTGCCAGCAGTCTCCAGGGGCCTAATGAAAAACTGTTTTTT
CASSLQGPNEKLFF
>TRBD1|TRBJ1-3|NA|TRBV5-5
TGTGCCAGCAGCTTGGGACAGGGGAGAAACACCATATATTTT
CASSLGQGRNTIYF
>TRBD1|TRBJ2-3|NA|TRBV29-1
TGCAGCGTTGATCCTGGACAGGGGGCATATGATACGCAGTATTTT
CSVDPGQGAYDTQYF
>TRBD2|TRBJ2-5|NA|TRBV14
TGTGCCAGCAGCCCCAGACTAGCGGGGGGGACAGAGACCCAGTACTTC
CASSPRLAGGTETQYF
>TRBD1|TRBJ1-2|NA|TRBV2
TGTGCCATCTCAGGGGGCCTTGGCTACACCTTC
CAISGGLGYTF
>NA|TRBJ2-7|NA|TRBV5-8
TGTGCCAGCAGCTTAAGGGGGTTGCGGGAGCAGTACTTC
CASSLRGLREQYF
>NA|TRBJ2-1|NA|TRBV7-6
TGTGCCAGCAGCCGAGGACAGAATTACAATGAGCAGTTCTTC
CASSRGQNYNEQFF
>NA|TRBJ2-5|NA|TRBV4-3
TGCGCCAGCAGCCAAGTTGTTAATTATGGTCTGGCCAGGGGAGAGACCCAGTACTTC
CASSQVVNYGLARGETQYF
>TRBD1|TRBJ2-7|NA|TRBV9
TGTGCCAGCAGCGTATCCGAGGGGGCTAACGAGCAGTACTTC
CASSVSEGANEQYF
>NA|TRBJ2-2|NA|TRBV9
TGTGCCAGCAGCCTTTCCAGGGGTTCGACCGGGGAGCTGTTTTTT
CASSLSRGSTGELFF
>TRBD1|TRBJ1-5|NA|TRBV4-3
TGCGCCAGCAGCCTCGGACAGGCGTGGGTAGGCAATCAGCCCCAGCATTTT
CASSLGQAWVGNQPQHF
>TRBD1|TRBJ1-6|few|TRBV19
TGTGCCAGTAGGTGGGACAGTTTGTATAATTCGCCCCTCCACTTT
CASRWDSLYNSPLHF
>NA|TRBJ2-7|NA|TRBV9
TGTGCCAGCAGCGTTAGAGGGGGATCCGAGCAGTACTTC
CASSVRGGSEQYF
>NA|TRBJ1-2|NA|TRBV9
TGTGCCAGCAGCGGGCGACGGATAGGAACCGACAGCCTAGCTAACTATGGCTACACCTTC
CASSGRRIGTDSLANYGYTF
>NA|TRBJ1-1|few|TRBV6-1
TGTGCCAGCAGACTGGGACACGGTGAAGCTTTCTTT
CASRLGHGEAFF
>NA|TRBJ1-1|NA|TRBV29-1
TGCAGCGTCAGCGGGTCGATGAACACTGAAGCTTTCTTT
CSVSGSMNTEAFF
>NA|TRBJ2-1|once|TRBV7-6
TGTGCCAGCAGCTCTAAAGACAATGAGCAGTTCTTC
CASSSKDNEQFF
>TRBD2|TRBJ2-3|NA|TRBV7-8
TGTGCCAGCAGCTTAAGTATTGGGAGCGGGGTAGGGGCAGATACGCAGTATTTT
CASSLSIGSGVGADTQYF
>TRBD1|TRBJ2-7|NA|TRBV14
TGTGCCAGCAGCCCGACAGGGCTCCCCTACGAGCAGTACTTC
CASSPTGLPYEQYF
>NA|TRBJ1-5|NA|TRBV4-1
TGCGCCAGCAGCCAAGGACAGAATCAGCCCCAGCATTTT
CASSQGQNQPQHF
>NA|TRBJ1-2|NA|TRBV9
TGTGCCAGCAGCGTAGGGGACTCCCTTTATGGCTACACCTTC
CASSVGDSLYGYTF
>TRBD2|TRBJ2-2|NA|TRBV7-8
TGTGCCAGCAGTTCACTAGCGGGGGGGACGAACACCGGGGAGCTGTTTTTT
CASSSLAGGTNTGELFF
>TRBD2|TRBJ2-1|NA|TRBV5-1
TGCGCCAGCAGCTTGGAAGCGGGGGGGGCCAACAATGAGCAGTTCTTC
CASSLEAGGANNEQFF
>NA|TRBJ2-7|NA|TRBV5-1
TGCGCCAGCAGCTTCCTCAGGGATAACTACGAGCAGTACTTC
CASSFLRDNYEQYF
>NA|TRBJ1-5|once|TRBV6-1
TGTGCCAGCAGTGGGGAAAGAATTCAGGGGATGGTACATCAGCCCCAGCATTTT
CASSGERIQGMVHQPQHF
>NA|TRBJ1-4|NA|TRBV4-1
TGCGCCAGCAGCCAAGATCTTGCCGGTTCGAGGTATTCTGGCGATGAAAAACTGTTTTTT
CASSQDLAGSRYSGDEKLFF
>NA|TRBJ1-2|NA|TRBV9
TGTGCCAGCAGCCTCTCGGGGGGGACCTATGGCTACACCTTC
CASSLSGGTYGYTF